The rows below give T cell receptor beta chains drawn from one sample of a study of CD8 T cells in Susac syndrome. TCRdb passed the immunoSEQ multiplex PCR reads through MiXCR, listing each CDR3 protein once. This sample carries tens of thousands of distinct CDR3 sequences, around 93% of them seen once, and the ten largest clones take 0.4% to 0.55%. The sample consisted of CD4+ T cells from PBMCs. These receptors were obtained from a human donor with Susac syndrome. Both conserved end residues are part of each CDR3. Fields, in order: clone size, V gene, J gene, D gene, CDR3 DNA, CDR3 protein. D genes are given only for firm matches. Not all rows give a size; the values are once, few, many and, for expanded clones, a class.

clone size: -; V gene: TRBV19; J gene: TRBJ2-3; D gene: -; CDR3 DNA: TGTGCCAGTAGTGCGGGACCTCCTGCTACGCAGTATTTT; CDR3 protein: CASSAGPPATQYF
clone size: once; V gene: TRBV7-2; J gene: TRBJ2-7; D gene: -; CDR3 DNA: TGTTCCAGCAGCTTACGTCGGGGGCCCACCTACGAGCAGTACTTC; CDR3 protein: CSSSLRRGPTYEQYF
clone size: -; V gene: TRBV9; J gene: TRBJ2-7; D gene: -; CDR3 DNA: TGTGCCAGCAGCCCCCTTCGGAATGCCTACGAGCAGTACTTC; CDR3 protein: CASSPLRNAYEQYF
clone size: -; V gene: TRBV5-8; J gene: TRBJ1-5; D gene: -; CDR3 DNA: TGTGCCAGCAGCTTAGTCCGGCGAAATCAGCCCCAGCATTTT; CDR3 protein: CASSLVRRNQPQHF
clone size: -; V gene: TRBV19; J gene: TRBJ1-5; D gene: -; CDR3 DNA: TGTGCCAGTAACCCCCAGAGAGGAGGAGACCAGCCCCAGCATTTT; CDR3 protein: CASNPQRGGDQPQHF
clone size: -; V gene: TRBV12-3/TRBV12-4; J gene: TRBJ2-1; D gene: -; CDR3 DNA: TGTGCCAGCAGTTTAGAGCGGACCTACAATGAGCAGTTCTTC; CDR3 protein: CASSLERTYNEQFF
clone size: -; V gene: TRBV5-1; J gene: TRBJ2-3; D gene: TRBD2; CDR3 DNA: TGCGCCAGCAGCTTGGTTGCGGGGGGCCCCACAGATACGCAGTATTTT; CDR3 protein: CASSLVAGGPTDTQYF
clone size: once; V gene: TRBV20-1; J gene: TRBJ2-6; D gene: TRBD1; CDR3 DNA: TGCAGTGCTTCCGGGACAGGGAAGGCCGGGGCCAACGTCCTGACTTTC; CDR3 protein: CSASGTGKAGANVLTF
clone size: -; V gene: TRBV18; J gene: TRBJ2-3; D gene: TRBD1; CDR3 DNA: TGTGCCAGCTCACGCCTCCTCACCGGGACAGACAGCACAGATACGCAGTATTTT; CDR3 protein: CASSRLLTGTDSTDTQYF
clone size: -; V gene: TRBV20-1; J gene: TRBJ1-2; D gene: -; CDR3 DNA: TGCAGTGCTAAACCTGGTAGAGGAGGCTATGGCTACACCTTC; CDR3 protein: CSAKPGRGGYGYTF
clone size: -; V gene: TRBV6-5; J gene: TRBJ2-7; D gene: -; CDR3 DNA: TGTGCCAGCAGTCGGACGGCTAGCTCCTACGAGCAGTACTTC; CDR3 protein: CASSRTASSYEQYF
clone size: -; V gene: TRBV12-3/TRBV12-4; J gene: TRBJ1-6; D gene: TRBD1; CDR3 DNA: TGTGCCAGCAGCCAGGACAGGGGCGATTCACCCCTCCACTTT; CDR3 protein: CASSQDRGDSPLHF
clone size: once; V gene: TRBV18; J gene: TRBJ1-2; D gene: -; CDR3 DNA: TGTGCCAGCTCACCGGAGGGGTTCTATGGCTACACCTTC; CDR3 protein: CASSPEGFYGYTF
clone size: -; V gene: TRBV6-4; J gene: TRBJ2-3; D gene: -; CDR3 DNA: TGTGCCAGCAGTGGAGAGGACGGAGATACGCAGTATTTT; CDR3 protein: CASSGEDGDTQYF
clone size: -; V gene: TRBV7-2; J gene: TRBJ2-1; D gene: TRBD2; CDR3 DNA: TGTGCCAGCAGCTTCCAGCGGGGGGGTTCCTACACGGAGCAGTTCTTC; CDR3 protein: CASSFQRGGSYTEQFF
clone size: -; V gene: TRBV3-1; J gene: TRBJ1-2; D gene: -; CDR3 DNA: TGTGCCAGCAGCCTGCGAGGGGGTTCTAACTATGGCTACACCTTC; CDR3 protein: CASSLRGGSNYGYTF
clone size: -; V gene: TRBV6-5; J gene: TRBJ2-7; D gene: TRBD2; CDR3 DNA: TGTGCCAGCAGGACGGCTAGCGGGAGTTACGAGCAGTACTTC; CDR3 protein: CASRTASGSYEQYF
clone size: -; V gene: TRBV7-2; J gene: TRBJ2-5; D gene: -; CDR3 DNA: TGTGCCAGCAGCCGCTATGGTAACCAAGAGACCCAGTACTTC; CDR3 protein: CASSRYGNQETQYF
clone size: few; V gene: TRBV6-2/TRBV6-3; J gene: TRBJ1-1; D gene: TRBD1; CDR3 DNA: TGTGCCAGCAGCCGGTTGACAGGGGTCTTTGAAGCTTTCTTT; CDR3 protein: CASSRLTGVFEAFF
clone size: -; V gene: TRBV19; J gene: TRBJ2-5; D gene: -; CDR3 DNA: TGTGCCAGTAGTATCATGGGGCAGGGCCAAGAGACCCAGTACTTC; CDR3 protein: CASSIMGQGQETQYF
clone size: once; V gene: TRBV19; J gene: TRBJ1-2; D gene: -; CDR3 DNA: TGTGCCAGTAGTGGGGGGACGGGACGGACCTATGGCTACACCTTC; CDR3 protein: CASSGGTGRTYGYTF
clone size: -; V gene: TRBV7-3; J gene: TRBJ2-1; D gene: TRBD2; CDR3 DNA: TGTGCCAGCAGCCCAGGGACTAAAGGAGAGCAGTTCTTC; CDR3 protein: CASSPGTKGEQFF
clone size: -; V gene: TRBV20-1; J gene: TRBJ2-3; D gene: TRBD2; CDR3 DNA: TGCAGTGCTAGAGATTGGTCGCTTAGCGGGAGCACAGATACGCAGTATTTT; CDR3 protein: CSARDWSLSGSTDTQYF
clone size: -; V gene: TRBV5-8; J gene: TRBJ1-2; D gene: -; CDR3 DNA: TGTGCCAGCAGCACCCGCCTTAGTGGCTACACCTTC; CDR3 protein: CASSTRLSGYTF
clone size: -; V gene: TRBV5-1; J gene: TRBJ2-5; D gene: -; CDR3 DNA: TGCGCCAGCAGCCCCGAGGGACTCCAAGAGACCCAGTACTTC; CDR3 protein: CASSPEGLQETQYF
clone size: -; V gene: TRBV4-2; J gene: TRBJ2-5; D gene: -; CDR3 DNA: TGTGCCAGCAGCCCCTTCGGGACTGCGCAAGAGACCCAGTACTTC; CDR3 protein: CASSPFGTAQETQYF
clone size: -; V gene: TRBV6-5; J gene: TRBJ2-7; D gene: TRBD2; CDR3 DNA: TGTGCCAGCAGTCTCACTAGCGGCTCCCTTTACGAGCAGTACTTC; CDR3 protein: CASSLTSGSLYEQYF
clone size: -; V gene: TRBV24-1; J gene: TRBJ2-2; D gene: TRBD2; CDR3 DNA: TGTGCCACCAGTGATTTGCCCGGCCCGAATTCGGGGGGAGGGCTAACCGGGGAGCTGTTTTTT; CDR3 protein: CATSDLPGPNSGGGLTGELFF
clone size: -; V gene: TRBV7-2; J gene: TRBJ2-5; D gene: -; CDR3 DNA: TGTGCCAGCAGCTTAGGGGTAGGGGGTTCCCGGGAGACCCAGTACTTC; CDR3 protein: CASSLGVGGSRETQYF